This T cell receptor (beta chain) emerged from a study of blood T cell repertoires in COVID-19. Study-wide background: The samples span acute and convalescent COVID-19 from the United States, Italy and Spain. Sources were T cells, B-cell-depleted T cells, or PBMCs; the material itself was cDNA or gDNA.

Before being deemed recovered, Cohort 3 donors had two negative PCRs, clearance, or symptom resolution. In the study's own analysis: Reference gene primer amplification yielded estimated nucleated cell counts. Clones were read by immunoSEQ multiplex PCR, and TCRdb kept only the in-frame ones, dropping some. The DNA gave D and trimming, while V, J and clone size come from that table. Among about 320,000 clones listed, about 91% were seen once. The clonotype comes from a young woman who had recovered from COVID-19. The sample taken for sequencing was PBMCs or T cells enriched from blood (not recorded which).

The CDR3 bases are TGTGCCAGCAGCATGCTCGCGGGGGCCTACAATGAGCAGTTCTTC. It yields the protein CASSMLAGAYNEQFF. The chain carries TRBV11-3 and TRBJ2-1; 7 nucleotides agree with TRBD2. The CDR3 is made up of 15 amino acids. Germline values: CDR1 SGHNT, CDR2 YENEEA. Losses at the gene ends were 5 bases for V and 2 bases for J; bases not matched to a gene: 6.